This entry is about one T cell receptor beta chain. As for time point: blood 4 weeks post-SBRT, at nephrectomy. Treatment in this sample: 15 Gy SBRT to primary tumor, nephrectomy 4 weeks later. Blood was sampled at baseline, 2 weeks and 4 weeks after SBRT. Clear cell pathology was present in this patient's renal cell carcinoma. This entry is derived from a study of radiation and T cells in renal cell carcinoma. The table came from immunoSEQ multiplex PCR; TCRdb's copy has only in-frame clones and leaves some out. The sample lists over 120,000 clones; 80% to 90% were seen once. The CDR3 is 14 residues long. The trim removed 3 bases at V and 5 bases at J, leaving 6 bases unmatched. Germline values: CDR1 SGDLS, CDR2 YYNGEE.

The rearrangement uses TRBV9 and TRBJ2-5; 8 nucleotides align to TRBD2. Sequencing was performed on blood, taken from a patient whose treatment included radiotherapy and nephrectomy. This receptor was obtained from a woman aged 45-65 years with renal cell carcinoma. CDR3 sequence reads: CASSGTSLGETQYF. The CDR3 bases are TGTGCCAGCAGCGGGACTAGCCTGGGGGAGACCCAGTACTTC.